This T cell receptor (beta chain) derives from a study of spatial heterogeneity in lung cancer. The overall study: A portion of blood specimens was procured at disease recurrence, the median time to first recurrence being approximately eleven months.

Time point given: blood taken at disease recurrence. The sequenced material consisted of unsorted whole RNA from tumor, nontumor lung or frozen PBMC. This clonotype was counted ten times or more. The size of this beta chain means little, since it is a stray read in a library made for alpha chains. V lost 3 bases, J lost 5 bases, and 17 bases lay in between. The CDR3 has 17 residues. Germline V CDR1 and CDR2: LGHDT, YNNKEL (reference sequence). TCRdb re-derived calls from the 5' RACE reads in MiXCR, one entry per CDR3 protein. There are 8,000 to 10,000 distinct CDR3 sequences in the sample; under 4% occur only once, and about 20% lies in the top ten.

Sequencing used PBMCs, obtained at recurrence. This chain joins TRBV3-1 and TRBJ2-6; D may correspond to TRBD1 or TRBD2 (5 bases each). This TCR derives from a female donor with early-stage non-small cell lung cancer. CDR3 amino acids: CASSHVGTELWANVLTF. The DNA for the CDR3 is TGTGCCAGCAGCCACGTGGGGACCGAACTCTGGGCCAACGTCCTGACTTTC.